A selection of T cell receptor beta chains follows, all from one sample in a study of blood T cell repertoires in COVID-19. Using immunoSEQ multiplex PCR, the repertoire was profiled, and TCRdb retains in-frame clones only, with some absent. The sample lists more than 250,000 clones; around 86% were seen once. The sequencing sample was made of PBMCs or T cells enriched from blood (not recorded which). The receptors come from a young woman who had recovered from COVID-19. The conserved cysteine and the conserved F or W are not part of the CDR3 here. D genes are given only for firm matches.

D gene,CDR3 length,V gene,J gene,CDR3 protein
TRBD1,15,TRBV11-2,TRBJ2-1,ASSLDRGGTGLNEQF
TRBD2,13,TRBV7-9,TRBJ2-1,ASSVLAGGPHEQF
TRBD2,14,TRBV19,TRBJ2-2,ASLSGGDSNTGELF
NA,12,TRBV29-1,TRBJ1-2,SVLLLQGYWGYT
TRBD2,15,TRBV7-6,TRBJ2-7,ASSLGLAGSSSYEQY
NA,12,TRBV9,TRBJ1-1,ASSVGQLNTEAF
TRBD1,13,TRBV18,TRBJ1-2,ASSPSFDRAGGYT
NA,14,TRBV14,TRBJ2-2,ASSPLMRSNTGELF
NA,9,TRBV29-1,TRBJ2-7,SVDVSYEQY
NA,11,TRBV3-1/TRBV3-2,TRBJ2-2,ASSPILAGELF
NA,13,TRBV5-1,TRBJ1-1,ASSLVPQSTTEAF
NA,13,TRBV28,TRBJ1-2,ASSLQTGIDYGYT
TRBD1,12,TRBV18,TRBJ2-7,ASSPRQGTYEQY
NA,14,TRBV10-1,TRBJ1-2,ASSDPDRTTNYGYT
NA,13,TRBV7-6,TRBJ2-7,ASSFSEGVSYEQY
TRBD2,12,TRBV13,TRBJ2-7,ASSLSGSAREQY
NA,10,TRBV10-3,TRBJ2-2,AISPLGGELF
NA,15,TRBV6-2/TRBV6-3,TRBJ2-1,ASSYSRALRLYNEQF
NA,9,TRBV30,TRBJ1-4,AWSVSRLVF
TRBD2,14,TRBV7-3,TRBJ2-1,ASSLSGLAGGNEQF
NA,13,TRBV5-1,TRBJ2-1,ASSLGDSRYNEQF
NA,11,TRBV5-1,TRBJ1-1,ASSLDRYTEAF
TRBD1,14,TRBV9,TRBJ1-6,ASSRDRRSDNSPLH
TRBD2,13,TRBV19,TRBJ2-7,ASSIQLAGVYEQY
TRBD1,13,TRBV30,TRBJ1-5,AWSVTTGVGQPQH
NA,14,TRBV19,TRBJ1-1,ASSSGPLNWRTEAF
NA,13,TRBV5-5,TRBJ2-6,ASSLAGGMFNVLT
NA,10,TRBV29-1,TRBJ1-1,SVVYRDTEAF
TRBD1,14,TRBV5-1,TRBJ2-1,ASSLVPVTGAGEQF
TRBD2,11,TRBV19,TRBJ2-1,ASTKGRDNEQF
NA,15,TRBV7-3,TRBJ2-2,ASSLNGVGGNTGELF
TRBD2,15,TRBV24-1,TRBJ2-2,ATSDFGLAGVTGELF
TRBD1,15,TRBV4-1,TRBJ1-1,ASSQDAGTGGVTEAF
TRBD1,12,TRBV29-1,TRBJ1-1,SVADRGRGTEAF
NA,9,TRBV30,TRBJ2-7,AWSRGDEQY
TRBD1,14,TRBV7-3,TRBJ2-1,ASSWGQGTSYNEQF
NA,12,TRBV9,TRBJ2-2,ASSPPRGAGELF
NA,13,TRBV11-2,TRBJ2-7,ASSLDFTVAYEQY
TRBD1,11,TRBV4-1,TRBJ1-1,ASSEEQGTEAF
NA,12,TRBV7-9,TRBJ1-1,ASSLVPGRPEAF
NA,11,TRBV19,TRBJ1-1,ASSLNGFSEAF
NA,13,TRBV5-8,TRBJ1-3,ASSSGLSSGNTIY
TRBD1,14,TRBV28,TRBJ2-2,ASTLLGQGDTGELF
NA,10,TRBV9,TRBJ2-7,ASSDSSYEQY
NA,11,TRBV7-8,TRBJ1-5,ASSPRPQAPQH